These 11 T cell receptor beta chains were sequenced from one sample in a study of T cell changes during pregnancy in multiple sclerosis. Profiled with immunoSEQ multiplex PCR; TCRdb holds only in-frame clones, not every one. The data show approximately 99,000 clones, approximately 93% seen once. The material sequenced was peripheral blood, taken after pregnancy. The receptors shown here come from a female donor with multiple sclerosis, enrolled in a pregnancy study.

The CDR3, as DNA: TGTGCCAGTAGTATAGGACAGGGCGCAGAGACCCAGTACTTC. Protein product: CASSIGQGAETQYF. The chain links TRBV19 to TRBJ2-5, with TRBD1 identical over 7 bases. The CDR3 totals 14 residues. The germline CDR1 and CDR2 sequences are LNHDA and SQIVND (reference sequence). The V segment lost 1 base and the J segment 4 bases; nucleotides outside the gene matches: 3.

The chain is built from TRBV19 and TRBJ1-2, with 7 bases lining up with TRBD1. In germline, CDR1 is LNHDA, CDR2 SQIVND (reference sequence). V lost 3 bases and J lost 8; bases outside the gene matches: 12. The CDR3 runs to 15 residues. CDR3 DNA sequence: TGTGCCAGTAGTATCAGGGGGGCCCTTTCGGGCGGCTACACCTTC. This codes for CASSIRGALSGGYTF. The variable domain in full, completed from reference TRBV19 and TRBJ1-2, reads DGGITQSPKYLFRKEGQNVTLSCEQNLNHDAMYWYRQDPGQGLRLIYYSQIVNDFQKGDIAEGYSVSREKKESFPLTVTSAQKNPTAFYLCASSIRGALSGGYTFGSGTRLTVV.

The chain recombines TRBV29-1 with TRBJ1-2; 7 bases match TRBD1. This CDR3 contains 12 residues. CDR1 and CDR2 from the germline V gene are SQVTM and ANQGSEA. J was trimmed by 4 bases and V by 6 bases; bases with no gene match: 5. The CDR3 DNA is TGCAGCGTAAAGGGGACAGCCTATGGCTACACCTTC. Translated, it gives CSVKGTAYGYTF.

A single count supports this clone. The chain couples TRBV30 to TRBJ2-7, with D possibly TRBD2 on 5 matching bases. The V end was cut by 5 bases, the J end by 4 bases, with 21 bases between. The CDR3 runs to 15 residues. The germline gives CDR1 GTSNPN, CDR2 SVGIG (reference sequence). In DNA form, the CDR3 reads TGTGCCTGGGATACCTGGACGGCGGGCCATTACGAGCAGTACTTC. Translation: CAWDTWTAGHYEQYF.

V and J are TRBV11-1 and TRBJ2-7; D may be TRBD2 (6 bases). Germline lookup yields CDR1 SGHAT and CDR2 FQDESV (reference sequence). The CDR3 is 16 amino acids. The V gene lost 4 bases and the J gene lost 0 bases, with 16 bases spanning the gap. This CDR3 reads CASSSNVLASSYEQYF. The CDR3, as DNA: TGTGCCAGCAGCTCCAATGTTCTAGCGTCCTCCTACGAGCAGTACTTC.

The chain couples TRBV2 to TRBJ2-7; unclear D gene. V lost 7 bases to trimming and J lost 0 bases, with 10 bases between them. This CDR3 has 13 amino acids. CDR1 and CDR2 from the germline V gene are SNHLY and FYNNEI. This CDR3 reads CASTPVASYEQYF. For the CDR3, the DNA is TGTGCCAGCACCCCGGTTGCCTCCTACGAGCAGTACTTC.

This chain connects TRBV5-1 to TRBJ2-7; 9 nucleotides align to TRBD1. The ends lost 2 bases at V and 6 bases at J; junction bases unmatched: 6. In germline, CDR1 is SGHRS, CDR2 YFSETQ. The CDR3 consists of 14 residues. CDR3 nucleotide sequence: TGCGCCAGCAGCTTACAGGGGGCGCCGACCGAGCAGTACTTC. Translation gives CASSLQGAPTEQYF.

This sequence joins TRBV18 and TRBJ1-2; D gene ambiguous. The CDR3 is made up of 14 amino acids. Germline lookup yields CDR1 KGHSH and CDR2 LQKENI. V lost 2 bases to trimming and J lost 6 bases, with 13 bases between them. CDR3 in amino acids: CASSPDLSPDGYTF. CDR3 nucleotides: TGTGCCAGCTCACCAGACTTGTCCCCTGATGGCTACACCTTC.

The chain links TRBV4-3 to TRBJ2-4, with 16 bases lining up with TRBD2. Germline CDR1 and CDR2: LGHNA and YSLEER. J lost 2 bases, V lost 0 bases, and 7 bases had no gene match. The CDR3 extends over 20 amino acids. The CDR3 region is CASSQDARGLAGGPKNIQYF. CDR3 DNA sequence: TGCGCCAGCAGCCAAGACGCAAGGGGACTAGCGGGAGGGCCCAAAAACATTCAGTACTTC.

The sample holds one count of this clone. The CDR3 DNA reads TGCAGCGTTGTGGACCGATGGCTCGGGGAGAGCTCCTACAATGAGCAGTTCTTC. Translation gives CSVVDRWLGESSYNEQFF. The V and J genes are TRBV29-1 and TRBJ2-1; D possibly corresponds to TRBD2 (5 bases). This CDR3 contains 18 residues. Germline assignment: CDR1 SQVTM and CDR2 ANQGSEA. V gave up 4 bases and J gave up 0 bases, with 22 bases separating them.

V gene TRBV10-3 combines with J gene TRBJ1-5; D is possibly TRBD1 (5 bases). V lost 0 bases to trimming and J lost 0 bases, with 12 bases between them. Germline assignment: CDR1 ENHRY and CDR2 SYGVKD. This CDR3 is built from 17 residues. The CDR3 coding sequence is TGTGCCATCAGTGAGTCTTTTCGGGGGTATAGCAATCAGCCCCAGCATTTT. Protein: CAISESFRGYSNQPQHF.